This T cell receptor (beta chain) was observed in a study of shared clonotypes between healthy human individuals. Using immunoSEQ multiplex PCR, the repertoire was profiled, and TCRdb retains in-frame clones only, with some absent. The sample has under 1,100,000 clones, around 78% seen once. Each of the donors was a healthy adult who was HIV-negative and had not had a recent acute infection or vaccination. Germline CDR1 reads LGHNA; CDR2 reads YSLEER. Deletions cut 0 bases from V and 4 bases from J, with 11 bases between. There are 15 residues in the CDR3. Source material: memory CD4+ T cells from PBMCs. The subset: CD45RA-negative fraction. The source of this sequence is a man aged 18 to 30 in good health. Some clones in this sample may be carry-over from other donors' samples. V and J are TRBV4-3 and TRBJ2-3; the D is unclear. CDR3 amino acids: CASSQELHQSDTQYF. The DNA for the CDR3 is TGCGCCAGCAGCCAAGAACTCCACCAGTCAGATACGCAGTATTTT.